This is a list of T cell receptor beta chains from one sample in a study of PD-L1 blockade in urothelial cancer. The data were produced by immunoSEQ multiplex PCR, yet TCRdb's version contains in-frame clones alone and is incomplete. The data hold 50,000 to 55,000 clones, with 86% observed a single time. The sample here was PBMCs, taken around atezolizumab (anti-PD-L1) treatment. The receptors come from a man in his sixties with urothelial cancer. Each CDR3 is given with its conserved first and last residue. Fields, in order: D gene, V gene, J gene, clone size, CDR3 DNA, CDR3 protein. D genes are given only for firm matches. Clone size is not always given. Where it is, it says once, few, many or a class for expanded clones.

>.|TRBV19|TRBJ2-7|.
TGTGCCAGTAGTCCGAGGACAGGAGGGCAGGGGGAGCAGTACTTC
CASSPRTGGQGEQYF
>TRBD1|TRBV6-5|TRBJ1-1|.
TGTGCCAGCACCGACAGGGTCGGAGGAGCTTTCTTT
CASTDRVGGAFF
>.|TRBV30|TRBJ2-7|once
TGTGCCTGGACCCGACCGAGGCCTCTCTACGAGCAGTACTTC
CAWTRPRPLYEQYF
>TRBD1|TRBV7-6|TRBJ1-4|.
TGTGCCAGCAGCGACTTCGACAGGGAAGGCGAAAAACTGTTTTTT
CASSDFDREGEKLFF
>.|TRBV30|TRBJ2-5|.
TGTGCCTGGAGTGGGGAGAGGGGGGAGACCCAGTACTTC
CAWSGERGETQYF
>.|TRBV5-5|TRBJ2-7|.
TGTGCCAGCAGCTTAAACCCGTTCCGGGAGCAGTACTTC
CASSLNPFREQYF
>TRBD1|TRBV5-1|TRBJ1-3|.
TGCGCCAGCAGCCCGGACAGGGGATACACCATATATTTT
CASSPDRGYTIYF
>TRBD1|TRBV6-5|TRBJ1-2|.
TGTGCCAGCAGTTCCTTACCGGGACAGGGTAACTATGGCTACACCTTC
CASSSLPGQGNYGYTF
>.|TRBV30|TRBJ2-7|.
TGTGCCTGGAGTGTACGGTCCGGCTACGAGCAGTACTTC
CAWSVRSGYEQYF
>.|TRBV9|TRBJ1-2|few
TGTGCCAGCAGCGTAGATCAATCTGGGGAGTACTATGGCTACACCTTC
CASSVDQSGEYYGYTF
>TRBD1|TRBV7-3|TRBJ1-2|.
TGTGCCAGCAGCTTAAGGGCGACAGGGAGGGGCTACACCTTC
CASSLRATGRGYTF
>.|TRBV11-2|TRBJ2-7|.
TGTGCCAGCAGCTCTAGGGGGGGCCTGGAGCAGTACTTC
CASSSRGGLEQYF
>TRBD2|TRBV4-2|TRBJ2-2|.
TGTGCCAGCAGCCAAGATATGAGACTAGCGGGAGTACTCGGGGAGCTGTTTTTT
CASSQDMRLAGVLGELFF
>.|TRBV6-4|TRBJ2-2|.
TGTGCCAGCAGTGCTTCCAACACCGGGGAGCTGTTTTTT
CASSASNTGELFF
>TRBD2|TRBV18|TRBJ2-6|once
TGTGCCAGCTCATATTGGGGACTACAATTATCTGGGGCCAACGTCCTGACTTTC
CASSYWGLQLSGANVLTF
>.|TRBV7-6|TRBJ2-7|.
TGTGCCAGCAGCTTAGGGAGCGGCGGGGCGGACGAGCAGTACTTC
CASSLGSGGADEQYF
>.|TRBV19|TRBJ1-1|.
TGTGCCAGTAGTATCAGTTATGAAGCTTTCTTT
CASSISYEAFF
>TRBD2|TRBV6-1|TRBJ2-2|.
TGTGCCAGCAGTGAAGGACTAGCGGGATTTTTCGCCGGGGAGCTGTTTTTT
CASSEGLAGFFAGELFF
>.|TRBV19|TRBJ2-2|.
TGTGCCAGTAGTGCGCTTACCGGGACAAAGAACACCGGGGAGCTGTTTTTT
CASSALTGTKNTGELFF
>.|TRBV10-3|TRBJ2-2|.
TGTGCCATCAGTGAGGGGAGCACCGGGGAGCTGTTTTTT
CAISEGSTGELFF
>.|TRBV6-1|TRBJ1-3|many
TGTGCCAGCAGGTCAACAGGGACTGGAAACACCATATATTTT
CASRSTGTGNTIYF
>.|TRBV5-1|TRBJ1-2|.
TGCGCCAGCAGCTTGGGGACAGTCCCCGGCTACACCTTC
CASSLGTVPGYTF
>TRBD2|TRBV15|TRBJ2-5|.
TGTGCCACCGGACTAGCGGGAGGTCGGGAGACCCAGTACTTC
CATGLAGGRETQYF
>.|TRBV5-1|TRBJ1-2|.
TGCGCCAGCAGCATGGAAACAGGTCACTATGGCTACACCTTC
CASSMETGHYGYTF
>.|TRBV14|TRBJ1-1|many
TGTGCCAGCAGCCAGAAACAGGGAATAAACACTGAAGCTTTCTTT
CASSQKQGINTEAFF
>.|TRBV30|TRBJ1-6|.
TGTGCCTCTCCGGGACATAGCTCCTATAATTCACCCCTCCACTTT
CASPGHSSYNSPLHF
>TRBD2|TRBV6-5|TRBJ2-1|.
TGTGCCAGCAGGTCCCTAGCGGGCTACAATGAGCAGTTCTTC
CASRSLAGYNEQFF
>TRBD1|TRBV2|TRBJ1-2|.
TGTGCCAGCAAGACAGGGGGAACGATATGGTATGGCTACACCTTC
CASKTGGTIWYGYTF
>.|TRBV15|TRBJ1-1|.
TGTGCCACCAGCCCAGGCCAAGTGAACACTGAAGCTTTCTTT
CATSPGQVNTEAFF
>.|TRBV9|TRBJ2-5|once
TGTGCCAGCAGCGCAGGAGGTCCCCAAGAGACCCAGTACTTC
CASSAGGPQETQYF
>.|TRBV6-1|TRBJ1-5|.
TGTGCCAGCAGGCAGGATCAGCCCCAGCATTTT
CASRQDQPQHF
>TRBD1|TRBV7-9|TRBJ1-6|.
TGTGCCAGCAGCTTAGGGACAGGGTATAATTCACCCCTCCACTTT
CASSLGTGYNSPLHF
>.|TRBV6-1|TRBJ1-5|few
TGTGCCAGCCGTTCGACAATTTTATACAATCAGCCCCAGCATTTT
CASRSTILYNQPQHF
>TRBD2|TRBV4-2|TRBJ2-5|.
TGTGCCAGCAGCCAAGGTCTAGCGGGAGTCTCCCCGCAAGAGACCCAGTACTTC
CASSQGLAGVSPQETQYF
>TRBD2|TRBV7-2|TRBJ2-7|.
TGTGCCAGCAGGCGACTAGCGGGGGGGCAGCAGTACTTC
CASRRLAGGQQYF
>.|TRBV29-1|TRBJ1-3|.
TGCAGCGTCCGAGAATTGGGAAACACCATATATTTT
CSVRELGNTIYF
>TRBD1|TRBV5-6|TRBJ2-2|.
TGTGCCAGCAGCTTGGACAGGGGGAACACCGGGGAGCTGTTTTTT
CASSLDRGNTGELFF
>.|TRBV5-1|TRBJ2-2|.
TGCGCCAGCAGCTTGGACCCCGGGGCCGGGGAGCTGTTTTTT
CASSLDPGAGELFF
>TRBD2|TRBV2|TRBJ2-3|.
TGTGCCAGCTACCTAGGGGGACTAGCGGGGAGCACAGATACGCAGTATTTT
CASYLGGLAGSTDTQYF
>TRBD2|TRBV30|TRBJ2-3|.
TGTGCCTGGGAAACTAGCGGGAGGAGCACAGATACGCAGTATTTT
CAWETSGRSTDTQYF
>TRBD1|TRBV5-1|TRBJ2-5|.
TGCGCCAGCAGCTCGGGACAGATATTGGAGACCCAGTACTTC
CASSSGQILETQYF
>TRBD2|TRBV2|TRBJ2-3|few
TGTGCCAGCAAAAGCGGGAGCGCAGATACGCAGTATTTT
CASKSGSADTQYF
>TRBD1|TRBV7-9|TRBJ1-2|.
TGTGCCAGTGGACAGGGGAGTTTTGGTGGCTACACCTTC
CASGQGSFGGYTF
>.|TRBV11-3|TRBJ1-3|.
TGTGCCAGCAGCTTAGTGGGGGGGGACTCTGGAAACACCATATATTTT
CASSLVGGDSGNTIYF
>.|TRBV5-1|TRBJ1-4|.
TGCGCCAGCAGCTTGGGGTCCCAGGGGGAAAAACTGTTTTTT
CASSLGSQGEKLFF